These 31 T cell receptor beta chains share one sample of origin, sequenced in a study of cytomegalovirus exposure and HLA in healthy donors. The PCR had 60 Vbeta and 13 Jbeta primers. Profiling relied on immunoSEQ multiplex PCR, and the TCRdb table lists in-frame clones only, not all of them. The sample comprises about 180,000 clones, around 80% of which are singletons, and less than 2% rests with the top ten. Sequencing was done on a sample of PBMCs. Every receptor here comes from a woman aged 25-40 years in good health and CMV-seronegative.

V is TRBV5-6 and J is TRBJ1-2; possibly TRBD1 for D (5 bases). Germline CDR1 is SGHDT and CDR2 is YYEEEE. This CDR3 spans 17 amino acids. The V gene lost 0 bases and the J gene lost 5 bases, with 20 bases spanning the gap. CDR3 bases: TGTGCCAGCAGCTTGGTTCAAGGGCAGGGCGGTAGATATGGCTACACCTTC. Translating gives CASSLVQGQGGRYGYTF.

CDR3 amino acids: CASSVSGTGYEQYF. The CDR3 DNA is TGTGCCAGTAGTGTATCCGGGACAGGCTACGAGCAGTACTTC. This chain joins TRBV19 and TRBJ2-7, with 8 bases that match TRBD1. Looked up from germline, CDR1 is LNHDA and CDR2 is SQIVND (reference sequence). The CDR3 is made up of 14 amino acids. J lost 3 bases, V lost 5 bases, and 6 bases had no gene match.

The chain recombines TRBV2 with TRBJ1-6; D perhaps matches TRBD1 (6 bases). CDR3 length equals 14 residues. The germline V gene encodes CDR1 SNHLY and CDR2 FYNNEI. V gave up 6 bases and J gave up 10 bases, with 16 bases separating them. For the CDR3, the DNA is TGTGCCAGCAGCGGAACAGGGTTTAGCTCACCCCTCCACTTT. Amino acids: CASSGTGFSSPLHF.

The rearrangement joins TRBV7-3 to TRBJ1-6; D gene ambiguous. The V end was cut by 2 bases, the J end by 7 bases, with 12 bases between. Germline loops: CDR1 SGHTA, CDR2 FQGTGA. CDR3 size: 15 residues. The chain's CDR3 is CASSLGPAGNSPLHF. CDR3 bases: TGTGCCAGCAGCTTAGGCCCAGCGGGGAATTCACCCCTCCACTTT.

This chain joins TRBV6-1 and TRBJ1-4; perhaps TRBD1 as D (5 bases). CDR1 and CDR2 (germline): MNHNS, SASEGT. This CDR3 is 14 amino acids long. Trimming removed 7 bases at V and 2 bases at J, with 11 bases between. CDR3 coding DNA: TGTGCCAGCACCCCGACAGTGACTAATGAAAAACTGTTTTTT. This gives the protein CASTPTVTNEKLFF.

Only a few counts were recorded for this clone. This sequence joins TRBV7-9 and TRBJ2-3; 8 positions match TRBD1. Trimming removed 5 bases from V and 6 bases from J; junction bases left unmatched: 4. Germline V gene sequence: CDR1 SEHNR, CDR2 FQNEAQ (reference sequence). This CDR3 is built from 13 residues. CDR3 amino acids: CASSRDRRDTQYF. CDR3 DNA sequence: TGTGCCAGCAGCAGGGACAGGCGGGATACGCAGTATTTT.

The chain recombines TRBV5-1 with TRBJ2-7, with no clear D. CDR1 is SGHRS, CDR2 YFSETQ, per germline. Trimming left V 4 bases short and J 1 base short, with 12 bases between. The CDR3 loop spans 14 amino acids. The CDR3 is CASSPASRSYEQYF. DNA of the CDR3: TGCGCCAGCAGCCCCGCAAGTCGGTCCTACGAGCAGTACTTC.

For this clone: Additional DNA sequences in this sample encode the identical CDR3. This rearrangement joins TRBV6-5 to TRBJ1-6; 8 nucleotides agree with TRBD1. The CDR3 extends over 15 amino acids. The germline CDR1 and CDR2 sequences are MNHEY and SVGAGI. Trimming at V came to 0 bases and at J to 10 bases, leaving 5 bases not matched to a gene. The CDR3 coding sequence is TGTGCCAGCAGTTACTCGTCAGGACAGGGATCACCCCTCCACTTT. Amino acids: CASSYSSGQGSPLHF.

This clone was observed a single time. CDR3 residues: CASRELAGGSLGEQFF. The CDR3 nucleotides are TGTGCCAGCAGGGAACTAGCGGGGGGATCACTTGGTGAGCAGTTCTTC. The J gene is TRBJ2-1, the V gene TRBV6-4; 12 nucleotides match TRBD2. CDR3 length equals 16 residues. V was pared by 6 bases and J by 9 bases, with 12 bases of the junction left unmatched. Germline V gene data show CDR1 as MRHNA and CDR2 as SNTAGT.

This chain connects TRBV5-6 to TRBJ1-2, with no clear D. This CDR3 comprises 14 residues. With 2 bases removed from V and 0 bases from J, the gap between germline ends came to 8 bases. Germline CDR1 and CDR2: SGHDT and YYEEEE. The CDR3 sequence: CASSLWGANYGYTF. CDR3 nucleotide sequence: TGTGCCAGCAGCTTATGGGGAGCTAACTATGGCTACACCTTC. The full variable domain, its missing parts supplied by reference TRBV5-6 and TRBJ1-2, is DAGVTQSPTHLIKTRGQQVTLRCSPKSGHDTVSWYQQALGQGPQFIFQYYEEEERQRGNFPDRFSGHQFPNYSSELNVNALLLGDSALYLCASSLWGANYGYTFGSGTRLTVV.

The rearrangement links TRBV9 to TRBJ1-6, with D hard to call. The ends were cut back, 0 bases at V and 6 bases at J, with 10 bases in the middle. CDR3 length equals 15 residues. CDR1 is SGDLS, CDR2 YYNGEE, per germline. CDR3 DNA: TGTGCCAGCAGCGTAGGAGCGCAGTCTAATTCACCCCTCCACTTT. Its translation is CASSVGAQSNSPLHF.

The V and J genes are TRBV21-1 and TRBJ1-2; the D call TRBD1 from the table was never checked on the DNA. TRBV21-1 is noted as a pseudogene. This CDR3 comprises 15 residues. DNA for the CDR3: TGTGCCAGCAGCAAAGTGGAGGGGGCGCGTAATGGCTACACCTTC. Translated, it gives CASSKVEGARNGYTF.

This clone was detected only a few times. J is TRBJ1-1 and V is TRBV7-2; maybe TRBD1 (5 bases). CDR1 is SGHTA and CDR2 is FQGNSA in the germline V gene. The CDR3 extends over 13 amino acids. The V end was cut by 5 bases, the J end by 3 bases, with 10 bases between. The CDR3 sequence is CASSLMTDTEAFF. Written as DNA, the CDR3 is TGTGCCAGCAGCCTTATGACAGACACTGAAGCTTTCTTT.

The J gene is TRBJ1-2, the V gene TRBV5-6, with unresolved D. V lost 2 bases, J lost 4 bases, and 15 bases lay in between. The CDR3 contains 15 residues. Germline-derived CDR1 and CDR2 are SGHDT and YYEEEE. This chain's CDR3 is CASSLSVEVVYGYTF. Here the CDR3 DNA reads TGTGCCAGCAGCTTATCGGTCGAGGTTGTCTATGGCTACACCTTC.

This clone has just a few counts. The chain recombines TRBV5-6 with TRBJ2-3; 9 nucleotides agree with TRBD2. CDR1 is SGHDT, CDR2 YYEEEE, per germline. With V trimmed by 0 bases and J by 2 bases, 4 bases remained unmatched. The CDR3 extends over 16 amino acids. The CDR3 DNA reads TGTGCCAGCAGCTTGGTGCTAGCGGGGCTCACAGATACGCAGTATTTT. Translation: CASSLVLAGLTDTQYF.

The rearrangement joins TRBV7-9 to TRBJ2-1; TRBD2 aligns across 10 bases. Trimming cost V 7 bases and J 8 bases; bases outside gene matches: 14. Looked up from germline, CDR1 is SEHNR and CDR2 is FQNEAQ (reference sequence). This CDR3 comprises 16 residues. The CDR3 nucleotides read TGTGCCAGCACACATTCCGGGACTAGCGCAAAATATGAGCAGTTCTTC. This translates into CASTHSGTSAKYEQFF.

This chain links TRBV6-1 with TRBJ1-1; 9 bases agree with TRBD1. The CDR3 is 14 amino acids. The V gene end was trimmed by 6 bases and the J gene end by 5 bases; junction bases not matched to a gene: 7. Germline V CDR1 and CDR2: MNHNS, SASEGT. CDR3: CASSLGQGFTEAFF. CDR3 nucleotides: TGTGCCAGCAGCTTGGGACAGGGTTTTACTGAAGCTTTCTTT.

The chain links TRBV19 to TRBJ2-1; D possibly corresponds to TRBD2 (6 bases). V was cut by 4 bases and J by 5 bases, with 9 bases left in between. Germline CDR1 is LNHDA and CDR2 is SQIVND (reference sequence). The CDR3 sequence is 13 residues long. The CDR3 here is CASSRIADNEQFF. DNA of the CDR3: TGTGCCAGTAGTAGGATAGCGGACAATGAGCAGTTCTTC.

The chain employs TRBV7-9 and TRBJ2-3, with 9 bases that match TRBD1. Germline V gene data show CDR1 as SEHNR and CDR2 as FQNEAQ (reference sequence). The CDR3 contains 15 residues. After removal of 3 bases from V and 3 bases from J, the junction contained 4 bases not matched to a gene. CDR3 loop: CASSLTGGQTDTQYF. CDR3 nucleotides: TGTGCCAGCAGCTTGACAGGGGGTCAAACAGATACGCAGTATTTT.

This clone was counted once. This sequence joins TRBV25-1 and TRBJ1-1; 7 positions agree with TRBD1. Germline-derived CDR1 and CDR2 are MGHDK and SYGVNS. V lost 0 bases, J lost 2 bases, and 9 bases stayed unmatched. The CDR3 contains 17 residues. CDR3 residues: CASSEYKGQGENTEAFF. CDR3 bases: TGTGCCAGCAGTGAATATAAAGGGCAGGGGGAAAACACTGAAGCTTTCTTT.

This clone occurred a few times. The chain is built from TRBV7-8 and TRBJ1-2; D remains ambiguous. CDR3 length: 16 amino acids. The V end was cut by 1 base, the J end by 7 bases, with 19 bases between. Per germline, CDR1 SGHVS and CDR2 FQNEAQ. The CDR3 nucleotides are TGTGCCAGCAGCTTAGGTGGGTCAGGCTTCTCTCCTGGCTACACCTTC. Protein: CASSLGGSGFSPGYTF.

In this sample, this clone turned up a few times. The chain uses TRBV30 and TRBJ1-4, with TRBD1 matching 7 bases. Germline trimming cut 5 bases from V and 7 bases from J; bases unmatched to any gene: 13. Per the germline V gene, CDR1 is GTSNPN and CDR2 is SVGIG (reference sequence). The length of the CDR3 is 15 residues. The CDR3 sequence is CAWRTRRDRSEKLFF. In DNA, the CDR3 is TGTGCCTGGCGAACCCGCCGGGACAGAAGTGAAAAACTGTTTTTT. The entire variable domain, with the rest obtained from reference TRBV30 and TRBJ1-4, is as follows: SQTIHQWPATLVQPVGSPLSLECTVEGTSNPNLYWYRQAAGRGLQLLFYSVGIGQISSEVPQNLSASRPQDRQFILSSKKLLLSDSGFYLCAWRTRRDRSEKLFFGSGTQLSVL.

V gene TRBV18 combines with J gene TRBJ1-2; D is perhaps TRBD1 (5 bases). This CDR3 has 15 amino acids. Germline V lookup: CDR1 KGHSH, CDR2 LQKENI. V lost 0 bases and J 5 bases, leaving 13 bases between the germline ends. This CDR3 is CASSPPSWAGYGYTF. Here the CDR3 DNA reads TGTGCCAGCTCACCACCTTCCTGGGCAGGGTATGGCTACACCTTC. The full variable domain, completed using reference TRBV18 and TRBJ1-2, is NAGVMQNPRHLVRRRGQEARLRCSPMKGHSHVYWYRQLPEEGLKFMVYLQKENIIDESGMPKERFSAEFPKEGPSILRIQQVVRGDSAAYFCASSPPSWAGYGYTFGSGTRLTVV.

This chain uses TRBV7-3 with TRBJ2-5; TRBD2 aligns across 8 bases. After removal of 1 base from V and 6 bases from J, the junction contained 10 bases not matched to a gene. The CDR3 spans 16 residues. CDR1 is SGHTA and CDR2 is FQGTGA in the germline V gene. The CDR3 loop is CASSLMGGGGPKTQYF. Written as DNA, the CDR3 is TGTGCCAGCAGCTTAATGGGGGGCGGGGGGCCAAAGACCCAGTACTTC.

This rearrangement joins TRBV9 to TRBJ2-5; D call uncertain. There are 14 residues in the CDR3. Trimming removed 1 base from V and 2 bases from J, with 9 bases in between. The germline CDR1 and CDR2 sequences are SGDLS and YYNGEE. This chain's CDR3 is CASSVRDMQETQYF. The CDR3 DNA is TGTGCCAGCAGCGTAAGAGACATGCAAGAGACCCAGTACTTC.

This clone came up a few times. This rearrangement joins TRBV6-5 to TRBJ2-7, with TRBD1 as a possible D gene (6 bases). CDR3 size: 13 residues. From germline, CDR1 is MNHEY and CDR2 SVGAGI. The V and J ends lost 7 bases and 1 base respectively, with 11 bases between them. The CDR3 nucleotides read TGTGCCAGCACCCCGACAGGTTCCTACGAGCAGTACTTC. It is translated as CASTPTGSYEQYF.

The sample holds one count of this clone. This chain joins TRBV5-6 and TRBJ1-1; maybe TRBD1 (6 bases). Between the trimmed V and J ends, which lost 0 bases and 4 bases, there was a span of 16 bases. Per the germline V gene, CDR1 is SGHDT and CDR2 is YYEEEE. The CDR3 loop spans 16 amino acids. The chain's CDR3 is CASSLGPPGEGTEAFF. The CDR3 nucleotides read TGTGCCAGCAGCTTGGGGCCTCCAGGGGAAGGCACTGAAGCTTTCTTT.

The chain carries TRBV4-3 and TRBJ1-4; 12 nucleotides align to TRBD1. The CDR3 loop spans 16 amino acids. Germline V gene data show CDR1 as LGHNA and CDR2 as YSLEER. V shed 1 base, J shed 7 bases, and the junction held 4 bases outside the gene matches. The CDR3 sequence is CASSQAGTGGTEKLFF. CDR3 bases: TGCGCCAGCAGCCAAGCCGGGACAGGGGGCACTGAAAAACTGTTTTTT.

The chain employs TRBV27 and TRBJ2-7; a possible D gene is TRBD1 (6 bases). Trimming took 5 bases from V and 3 from J, leaving 17 bases between them. The CDR3 is 15 amino acids. Germline V gene sequence: CDR1 MNHEY, CDR2 SMNVEV (reference sequence). In DNA, the CDR3 is TGTGCCAGCAGTAGAGGAGACAGGTATTTCTACGAGCAGTACTTC. It specifies CASSRGDRYFYEQYF.

A single count supports this clone. The V call is TRBV19, the J call TRBJ1-1; a weak D match, TRBD1 (6 bases). CDR3 length: 16 residues. Germline assignment: CDR1 LNHDA and CDR2 SQIVND (reference sequence). V was shortened by 0 bases and J by 0 bases, with 11 bases between the two germline ends. CDR3 loop: CASSIDPQGLNTEAFF. The CDR3 bases are TGTGCCAGTAGTATAGATCCCCAGGGGTTGAACACTGAAGCTTTCTTT.

V and J are TRBV19 and TRBJ1-1; TRBD1 is a possible D gene (6 bases). Germline V gene lookup returns CDR1 LNHDA and CDR2 SQIVND (reference sequence). There are 11 residues in the CDR3. The V end lost 4 bases, the J end lost 6 bases, and 6 bases lay between the germline ends. The CDR3 sequence: CASSTGAEAFF. The CDR3 nucleotides are TGTGCCAGTAGTACAGGGGCTGAAGCTTTCTTT.